This is a list of T cell receptor beta chains from one sample in a study of T cell repertoires in cytomegalovirus infection. TCRdb processed the reads anew with MiXCR; each CDR3 protein has one entry. This repertoire shows 350,000 to 500,000 distinct CDR3 sequences, roughly 31% found once; its top ten account for 12% to 15%. Sample: PBMCs. The receptors here all came from a human donor in good health (CMV status not recorded). Some clones in this sample may be carry-over from other donors' samples. Each CDR3 is given with its conserved first and last residue. Each record gives: clone size, V gene, D gene, CDR3 length, J gene, CDR3 DNA, CDR3 protein. The D gene is left open where the match is weak. Size tells how often a clone was seen (once, few, many) or the class of an expanded clone, and some rows leave it out.

NA	TRBV7-6	NA	21	TRBJ1-1	TGTGCCAGCAGCCCTTCGTCCGACAGTCTGCTGAGGTCGAGTGAGTGGGCGGAAGCTTTCTTT	CASSPSSDSLLRSSEWAEAFF
NA	TRBV19	NA	13	TRBJ2-7	TGTGCCAGTAGTATAGAACGGGACTACGAGCAGTACTTC	CASSIERDYEQYF
NA	TRBV6-5	TRBD1	17	TRBJ2-1	TGTGCCAGCAGACAATTCACCGGGACAGGGGGAATCAAGGAGCAGTTCTTC	CASRQFTGTGGIKEQFF
NA	TRBV7-9	NA	16	TRBJ2-2	TGTGCCAGCAGCTCCTATTACAGGGCAGACACCGTGGAGCTGTTTTTT	CASSSYYRADTVELFF
NA	TRBV7-2	TRBD1	14	TRBJ2-1	TGTGCCAGCAGCCACGGGACAGGGAACAATGAGCAGTTCTTC	CASSHGTGNNEQFF
many	TRBV7-2	TRBD2	15	TRBJ2-1	TGTGCCAGCAGAGCGGGACTAGCGGGGGGTAATGAGCAGTTCTTC	CASRAGLAGGNEQFF
few	TRBV6-1	TRBD1	16	TRBJ1-3	TGTGCCAGCAATGGACAGGGGACAATCTCTGGAAACACCATATATTTT	CASNGQGTISGNTIYF
many	TRBV7-2	NA	15	TRBJ1-1	TGTGCCAGCAGCTTATATTTTGAGGGTCGTACTGAAGCTTTCTTT	CASSLYFEGRTEAFF
NA	TRBV4-2	TRBD2	18	TRBJ2-5	TGTGCCAGCAGCCAAGATCTGGTGGCGGGGGGCAGACAAGAGACCCAGTACTTC	CASSQDLVAGGRQETQYF
NA	TRBV6-6	TRBD1	14	TRBJ1-2	TGTGCCAGCAGCTGGGACAGGGCGGACTATGGCTACACCTTC	CASSWDRADYGYTF
few	TRBV28	NA	17	TRBJ1-5	TGTGCCAGCAGTCTGAACCCCCGGGCCAGAGGCAATCAGCCCCAGCATTTT	CASSLNPRARGNQPQHF
NA	TRBV28	NA	16	TRBJ1-4	TGTGCCAGCAGTTCATACGGACAAGGGCATAATGAAAAACTGTTTTTT	CASSSYGQGHNEKLFF
NA	TRBV27	NA	14	TRBJ1-3	TGTGCCAGCAGCTTCAAGGTCTCTGGAAACACCATATATTTT	CASSFKVSGNTIYF
many	TRBV6-5	NA	16	TRBJ2-7	TGTGCCAGCAGTTACTCTGGGGGCTTGGCCACCTACGAGCAGTACTTC	CASSYSGGLATYEQYF
NA	TRBV7-2	NA	14	TRBJ2-7	TGTGCCAGAAGCTCCCACAGGGAACGGTCTGAGCAGTACTTC	CARSSHRERSEQYF
few	TRBV19	NA	15	TRBJ1-5	TGTGCCAGTAGTCCCGATTTTAATAGCAATCAGCCCCAGCATTTT	CASSPDFNSNQPQHF
NA	TRBV7-9	NA	15	TRBJ1-2	TGTGCCAGCAGCTTAGCCCGGACCGAAGTTGGTGGCTACACCTTC	CASSLARTEVGGYTF
NA	TRBV5-6	NA	13	TRBJ1-5	TGTTCCAGAAGCTTGGGAACTTCGCAGCCCCAGCATTTT	CSRSLGTSQPQHF
NA	TRBV28	TRBD1	16	TRBJ2-7	TGTGCCAGCAGTTTCCCCCAAGAAGGGGGACAGCCCGAGCAGTACTTC	CASSFPQEGGQPEQYF
many	TRBV7-6	NA	16	TRBJ1-3	TGTGCCAGCAGCTCCTCGGCAGAGGCGCGGGGAAACACCATATATTTT	CASSSSAEARGNTIYF
NA	TRBV6-1	NA	15	TRBJ1-5	TGTGCCAGCATTGAAGCAGGCAGGGTTAGTCAGCCCCAGCATTTT	CASIEAGRVSQPQHF
NA	TRBV6-6	NA	16	TRBJ2-1	TGTGCCAGCAGTCCCTTGACGGAAAGCTCCTACAATGAGCAGTTCTTC	CASSPLTESSYNEQFF
NA	TRBV12-3/TRBV12-4	NA	14	TRBJ1-5	TGTGCCAGCAGTTTAAGGGCACTCGGGGAGCCCCAGCATTTT	CASSLRALGEPQHF
few	TRBV29-1	NA	12	TRBJ1-1	TGCAGCGTTGGGGCGGCGTCCACTGAAGCTTTCTTT	CSVGAASTEAFF
few	TRBV4-2	NA	16	TRBJ2-3	TGTGCCAGCAGCCCAACTAGCCCCCCTGGCACAGATACGCAGTATTTT	CASSPTSPPGTDTQYF
once	TRBV12-3/TRBV12-4	TRBD2	15	TRBJ2-7	TGTGCCAGCAGCCCTGGGACTAGCGGGCTGGGGGAGCAGTACTTC	CASSPGTSGLGEQYF
NA	TRBV28	NA	13	TRBJ2-7	TGTGCCTCCCAGGGGACGGTTTCCTACGAGCAGTACTTC	CASQGTVSYEQYF
many	TRBV7-8	NA	15	TRBJ2-7	TGTGCCAGCAGCTTATTAGAGGAAACCTCCTACGAGCAGTACTTC	CASSLLEETSYEQYF
few	TRBV6-5	NA	13	TRBJ2-2	TGTGCCAGCAGTTACGGTGTTGTCGGGGAGCTGTTTTTT	CASSYGVVGELFF
NA	TRBV9	TRBD2	17	TRBJ2-1	TGTGCCAGCAGCGGACGCGTAACTAGCGGGGGGGCTGTTGAGCAGTTCTTC	CASSGRVTSGGAVEQFF
NA	TRBV28	TRBD1	16	TRBJ2-7	TGTGCCAGCAGTTTATTCCCGGGACAGGGTTTGTATGAGCAGTACTTC	CASSLFPGQGLYEQYF
NA	TRBV6-5	NA	13	TRBJ1-5	TGTGCCAGCAGTAGGGTGTTGAACCAGCCCCAGCATTTT	CASSRVLNQPQHF
NA	TRBV4-1	NA	16	TRBJ1-1	TGCGCCAGCAGCCAAGATCCCAGGGGCGGGAATTCTGAAGCTTTCTTT	CASSQDPRGGNSEAFF
NA	TRBV20-1	TRBD1	14	TRBJ1-1	TGCAGTGCAGAGGGGGCGCGGTTTGACACTGAAGCTTTCTTT	CSAEGARFDTEAFF
few	TRBV20-1	NA	14	TRBJ1-1	TGCAGTGCGGTACAGGGAGGGCGGAACACTGAAGCTTTCTTT	CSAVQGGRNTEAFF
many	TRBV6-1	TRBD1	14	TRBJ1-2	TGTGCCAGCAGTGAACTGCCAGGGGGCTTTGGCTACACCTTC	CASSELPGGFGYTF
NA	TRBV5-1	NA	15	TRBJ2-5	TGCGCCAGCAGCTTGGACAGGGTTCTCCAAGAGACCCAGTACTTC	CASSLDRVLQETQYF
NA	TRBV7-9	NA	12	TRBJ1-2	TGTGCCAGCAGCACGAGGGAGGATGGCTACACCTTC	CASSTREDGYTF
few	TRBV4-2	TRBD2	18	TRBJ2-3	TGTGCCAGCAGCCAAGATATGGCTAGCGGGGGGGCCACAGATACGCAGTATTTT	CASSQDMASGGATDTQYF
NA	TRBV7-2	NA	18	TRBJ2-2	TGTGCCAGCAGCTTAGAGGGGGGGGTAGCGCGGAACACCGGGGAGCTGTTTTTT	CASSLEGGVARNTGELFF
few	TRBV4-1	NA	18	TRBJ2-6	TGCGCCAGCAGCCAAGACGGATACTCCGACTCTGGGGCCAACGTCCTGACTTTC	CASSQDGYSDSGANVLTF
many	TRBV7-8	TRBD1	15	TRBJ1-5	TGTGCCAGCAGCTTAGAGACAGGGAGTAATCAGCCCCAGCATTTT	CASSLETGSNQPQHF
few	TRBV7-9	NA	12	TRBJ1-2	TGTGCCACCTCGGATGCTAACTATGGCTACACCTTC	CATSDANYGYTF
few	TRBV7-8	NA	13	TRBJ2-1	TGTGCCAGCAGCTTTAGCGTCCTCTATGAGCAGTTCTTC	CASSFSVLYEQFF
NA	TRBV14	TRBD2	17	TRBJ2-7	TGTGCCAGCAGCCAAGAAGGAGAAATAGCGGGGGTCGCTGCGCAGTACTTC	CASSQEGEIAGVAAQYF
NA	TRBV7-6	TRBD2	18	TRBJ2-3	TGTGCCAGCAGCTCGCCGGGACTAGCGGGGGGGCGTACAGCTCCGCCGTATTTT	CASSSPGLAGGRTAPPYF
NA	TRBV20-1	NA	13	TRBJ1-2	TGCAGTGCCCGGGACCAAAGGAACTATGGCTACACCTTC	CSARDQRNYGYTF
few	TRBV6-1	NA	17	TRBJ2-2	TGTGCCAGCATAAAACAGGGGAGGACCGAGAACACCGGGGAGCTGTTTTTT	CASIKQGRTENTGELFF
few	TRBV28	TRBD1	15	TRBJ2-7	TGTGCCAGCAGTTTGGTTGGCAGGGGGCCCTACGAGCAGTACTTC	CASSLVGRGPYEQYF
few	TRBV11-3	TRBD2	15	TRBJ2-1	TGTGCCAGCAGCTTAGTAGCGGGGGAGTACAATGAGCAGTTCTTC	CASSLVAGEYNEQFF
few	TRBV7-6	NA	16	TRBJ2-1	TGTGCCAGCAGCTTATCGGGCGGGGGCTATGGCAATGAGCAGTTCTTC	CASSLSGGGYGNEQFF
NA	TRBV27	NA	15	TRBJ1-6	TGTGCCAGCGATCTTACCCTGACTGAAAATTCACCCCTCCACTTT	CASDLTLTENSPLHF
many	TRBV19	TRBD1	13	TRBJ1-2	TGTGCCAGTAGCCTTACAGGGGTAGATGGCTACACCTTC	CASSLTGVDGYTF